These 32 T cell receptor beta chains came from one sample sequenced in a study of cytomegalovirus exposure and HLA in healthy donors. PCR amplification relied on 60 Vbeta primers (plus 13 Jbeta primers). Clones were sequenced by immunoSEQ multiplex PCR, and TCRdb holds only the in-frame ones, with some missing. The listing records 160,000 or so clones. Material: PBMCs. Source of these receptors: a young man in good health and CMV-seronegative.

V gene TRBV5-6 combines with J gene TRBJ2-7; the D gene is possibly TRBD2 (6 bases). CDR1 is SGHDT, CDR2 YYEEEE, per germline. CDR3 length: 13 amino acids. V lost 4 bases and J lost 6, with 14 bases in between. The CDR3 protein is CASSPFVGGEQYF. Here the CDR3 DNA reads TGTGCCAGCAGCCCATTTGTGGGGGGCGAGCAGTACTTC.

The chain joins TRBV19 to TRBJ1-1; the D is unclear. Germline assignment: CDR1 LNHDA and CDR2 SQIVND (reference sequence). V was trimmed by 7 bases and J by 3 bases, leaving 21 bases between them. The CDR3 covers 16 residues. The DNA of the CDR3 is TGTGCCAGTAAGGTTGAGGGAGCACTAAGGGACACTGAAGCTTTCTTT. Amino acids: CASKVEGALRDTEAFF.

The DNA for the CDR3 is TGCGCCAGCAGCTTGGGGGTCCAGGGGGCTGGGGCCAACGTCCTGACTTTC. Translated, it gives CASSLGVQGAGANVLTF. The chain couples TRBV5-1 to TRBJ2-6; 7 bases are shared with TRBD1. Trimming removed 0 bases from V and 2 bases from J; junction bases left unmatched: 5. The CDR3 covers 17 residues. CDR1 is SGHRS, CDR2 YFSETQ, per germline.

The chain employs TRBV27 and TRBJ2-5; TRBD2 agrees at 8 bases. This CDR3 is 15 amino acids long. J was trimmed by 5 bases and V by 6 bases; bases with no gene match: 11. The germline V gene has CDR1 MNHEY and CDR2 SMNVEV (reference sequence). The chain's CDR3 is CASSLRGGVRETQYF. The CDR3 nucleotides read TGTGCCAGCAGCCTCCGGGGGGGAGTAAGGGAGACCCAGTACTTC.

The chain has TRBV10-3 and TRBJ1-3; unclear D gene. The CDR3 consists of 15 residues. Trimming stripped 4 bases from V and 0 bases from J, with 10 bases between. Germline V lookup: CDR1 ENHRY, CDR2 SYGVKD. The CDR3 sequence is CAISADGNSGNTIYF. In DNA form, the CDR3 reads TGTGCCATCAGTGCGGACGGGAACTCTGGAAACACCATATATTTT.

This sequence joins TRBV15 and TRBJ1-2, with 8 bases aligning to TRBD1. V dropped 0 bases and J dropped 0; count of bases not matched to a gene: 9. The CDR3 is 18 amino acids. Germline V gene sequence: CDR1 LNHNV, CDR2 YYDKDF (reference sequence). This CDR3 is CATSRDGIVDRANYGYTF. CDR3 bases: TGTGCCACCAGCAGAGATGGAATAGTGGACAGGGCTAACTATGGCTACACCTTC.

The gene calls are TRBV5-5 and TRBJ2-7; D is ambiguous. The germline V gene encodes CDR1 SGHKS and CDR2 YYEKEE (reference sequence). V lost 1 base and J lost 5, with 4 bases in between. The CDR3 is made up of 11 amino acids. The CDR3 region has the DNA TGTGCCAGCAGCTTGAATAACGAGCAGTACTTC. It yields the protein CASSLNNEQYF.

V gene TRBV19 combines with J gene TRBJ2-7; the match to TRBD1 covers 7 bases. V shed 3 bases and J 5 bases; nucleotides not matched to a gene: 7. Germline V lookup: CDR1 LNHDA, CDR2 SQIVND (reference sequence). The CDR3 length is 14 residues. CDR3 DNA sequence: TGTGCCAGTAGTATGTGGCAGGGGGTCGACGAGCAGTACTTC. Encoded protein: CASSMWQGVDEQYF.

The chain employs TRBV5-1 and TRBJ1-2; 7 bases are shared with TRBD1. V trimming: 7 bases; J trimming: 2 bases; junction bases outside the gene matches: 5. This CDR3 comprises 13 residues. From germline, CDR1 is SGHRS and CDR2 YFSETQ. CDR3 loop: CASQATGNYGYTF. The DNA for the CDR3 is TGCGCCAGCCAAGCGACAGGGAACTATGGCTACACCTTC.

The chain couples TRBV29-1 to TRBJ1-3, with D tentatively TRBD1 (6 bases). The CDR3 totals 17 residues. V was cut by 3 bases and J by 3 bases, with 21 bases left in between. The germline V gene has CDR1 SQVTM and CDR2 ANQGSEA. The CDR3 DNA reads as TGCAGCGTTGATGTTACAGGGTCTGCTGGCAATGGAAACACCATATATTTT. As protein: CSVDVTGSAGNGNTIYF.

The V gene is TRBV7-2, the J gene TRBJ1-1; a possible D gene is TRBD1 (6 bases). CDR1 SGHTA and CDR2 FQGNSA come from the germline V gene. Trimming removed 7 bases from V and 1 base from J, with 10 bases in between. The length of the CDR3 is 13 residues. The CDR3 loop reads CASTADRNTEAFF. The CDR3 region has the DNA TGTGCCAGCACCGCGGACAGGAACACTGAAGCTTTCTTT.

The chain couples TRBV7-2 to TRBJ2-7; 7 nucleotides agree with TRBD2. The CDR3 spans 14 residues. Germline V lookup: CDR1 SGHTA, CDR2 FQGNSA. V was clipped by 7 bases and J by 3 bases; unmatched bases: 9. The chain's CDR3 is CASTPRWGGYEQYF. The CDR3 DNA reads as TGTGCCAGCACTCCCCGGTGGGGGGGCTACGAGCAGTACTTC. Looking up the rest from reference TRBV7-2 and TRBJ2-7 gives the full variable domain: GAGVSQSPSNKVTEKGKDVELRCDPISGHTALYWYRQSLGQGLEFLIYFQGNSAPDKSGLPSDRFSAERTGGSVSTLTIQRTQQEDSAVYLCASTPRWGGYEQYFGPGTRLTVT.

The chain employs TRBV7-2 and TRBJ2-7; TRBD2 aligns across 11 bases. The CDR3 spans 16 residues. The V segment lost 5 bases and the J segment 6 bases; nucleotides outside the gene matches: 12. Germline CDR1 reads SGHTA; CDR2 reads FQGNSA. DNA for the CDR3: TGTGCCAGCAGCCCGGGGACTAGCGGAGGGCCTCGCGAGCAGTACTTC. Amino acid sequence: CASSPGTSGGPREQYF.

The chain is built from TRBV19 and TRBJ1-1; the match to TRBD1 covers 7 bases. Trimming removed 10 bases from V and 0 bases from J; junction bases left unmatched: 14. The CDR3 contains 16 residues. The V gene's germline CDR1 is LNHDA and CDR2 SQIVND (reference sequence). The CDR3 loop reads CATQMKQGTLNTEAFF. The DNA for the CDR3 is TGTGCCACCCAGATGAAACAGGGGACCCTGAACACTGAAGCTTTCTTT.

CDR3 sequence: CASRGGPGETQYF. CDR3 sequence (DNA): TGTGCCAGCCGGGGGGGGCCGGGAGAGACCCAGTACTTC. V gene TRBV11-3 combines with J gene TRBJ2-5; TRBD2 agrees at 8 bases. The CDR3 runs to 13 residues. Germline CDR1 reads SGHNT; CDR2 reads YENEEA. The junction had 6 bases not matched to a gene; V was cut back by 8 bases and J by 4 bases.

V is TRBV5-1 and J is TRBJ2-7, with 16 bases aligning to TRBD2. Germline V gene lookup returns CDR1 SGHRS and CDR2 YFSETQ. The CDR3 runs to 16 residues. With 4 bases clipped from V and 4 bases from J, the junction kept 5 bases outside the gene matches. The CDR3 DNA is TGCGCCAGCAGCCCGGGACTAGCGGGAGGGGTATACGAGCAGTACTTC. It codes for CASSPGLAGGVYEQYF.

As for this clone: Additional DNA sequences in this sample encode the identical CDR3. The J gene is TRBJ2-2, the V gene TRBV7-2, with D unresolved. The CDR3 covers 12 residues. The ends were cut back, 4 bases at V and 3 bases at J, with 3 bases in the middle. Germline-derived CDR1 and CDR2 are SGHTA and FQGNSA. CDR3 amino acids: CASSSYTGELFF. CDR3 nucleotides: TGTGCCAGCAGCTCCTACACCGGGGAGCTGTTTTTT.

The V and J genes are TRBV12-5 and TRBJ2-7; D possibly corresponds to TRBD2 (6 bases). The germline CDR1 and CDR2 sequences are LGHNT and FRNRAP. This CDR3 comprises 14 residues. The germline V and J ends were trimmed by 6 bases and 6 bases, with 18 bases remaining between them. In nucleotides, the CDR3 is TGTGCTAGTGGCCTGGGGGTTCGCGGGATCGAGCAGTACTTC. This sequence encodes CASGLGVRGIEQYF.

DNA for the CDR3: TGTGCCAGCAGCTTGGGGGCGCCCCAAGAGACCCAGTACTTC. Translation: CASSLGAPQETQYF. This sequence joins TRBV5-4 and TRBJ2-5; no firm D call. The CDR3 has 14 amino acids. CDR1 is SGHNT and CDR2 is YYREEE in the germline V gene (reference sequence). The V end was cut by 0 bases, the J end by 1 base, with 7 bases between.

The V gene is TRBV30, the J gene TRBJ2-2, with 13 bases that match TRBD2. The CDR3 contains 17 residues. V gave up 4 bases and J gave up 0 bases; unmatched junction bases: 5. Germline assignment: CDR1 GTSNPN and CDR2 SVGIG (reference sequence). The CDR3 loop reads CAWTSGLAGPNTGELFF. For the CDR3, the DNA is TGTGCCTGGACTTCGGGACTAGCGGGACCGAACACCGGGGAGCTGTTTTTT.

The gene calls are TRBV30 and TRBJ2-1, with D possibly matching TRBD2 (6 bases). Germline V gives CDR1 GTSNPN, CDR2 SVGIG (reference sequence). V shed 3 bases and J shed 7 bases, with 10 bases lying between them. The CDR3 length is 12 residues. The CDR3 loop is CAWSAGRNEQFF. In DNA form, the CDR3 reads TGTGCCTGGAGCGCGGGAAGGAATGAGCAGTTCTTC.

The V and J genes are TRBV7-9 and TRBJ1-2, with D unresolved. Trimming cost V 5 bases and J 8 bases, with 24 bases left between them. This CDR3 region has 16 residues. Germline lookup yields CDR1 SEHNR and CDR2 FQNEAQ (reference sequence). CDR3 sequence: CASSLHGEGPSEGYTF. The CDR3 bases are TGTGCCAGCAGCCTACACGGGGAGGGCCCCTCAGAAGGCTACACCTTC. The variable domain in full, with the rest retrieved from reference TRBV7-9 and TRBJ1-2, is DTGVSQNPRHKITKRGQNVTFRCDPISEHNRLYWYRQTLGQGPEFLTYFQNEAQLEKSRLLSDRFSAERPKGSFSTLEIQRTEQGDSAMYLCASSLHGEGPSEGYTFGSGTRLTVV.

The chain is built from TRBV5-4 and TRBJ2-2; unclear D gene. CDR3 size: 15 residues. CDR1 SGHNT and CDR2 YYREEE come from the germline V gene (reference sequence). Trimming pared 1 base from V and 6 bases from J, leaving 13 bases between. The DNA for the CDR3 is TGTGCCAGCAGCTTGTACAGTTTAGTCCCCGGGGAGCTGTTTTTT. This translates into CASSLYSLVPGELFF.

The rearrangement joins TRBV15 to TRBJ1-5; the D is unclear. Germline V gives CDR1 LNHNV, CDR2 YYDKDF (reference sequence). The germline V and J ends were trimmed by 5 bases and 5 bases, with 10 bases remaining between them. The CDR3 spans 13 residues. The CDR3 loop reads CATSRGEDQPQHF. CDR3 DNA sequence: TGTGCCACCAGCCGGGGAGAGGATCAGCCCCAGCATTTT.

J is TRBJ2-3 and V is TRBV11-3; 9 bases line up with TRBD1. Losses at the gene ends were 8 bases for V and 1 base for J; bases not matched to a gene: 7. The V gene's germline CDR1 is SGHNT and CDR2 YENEEA. The CDR3 runs to 15 residues. Here the CDR3 reads CASATGGDGTDTQYF. As DNA, the CDR3 is TGTGCCAGCGCGACAGGGGGGGATGGCACAGATACGCAGTATTTT.

The V call is TRBV19, the J call TRBJ1-5, with TRBD1 matching over 7 bases. Germline values: CDR1 LNHDA, CDR2 SQIVND (reference sequence). CDR3 length: 16 amino acids. Trimming cost V 6 bases and J 3 bases; bases outside gene matches: 11. As DNA, the CDR3 is TGTGCCAGTAGATTTGCGGGACAGCACGACAATCAGCCCCAGCATTTT. Translating gives CASRFAGQHDNQPQHF.

The V and J genes are TRBV29-1 and TRBJ2-5; D is uncertain. Per germline, CDR1 SQVTM and CDR2 ANQGSEA. Trimming left V 7 bases short and J 2 bases short, with 5 bases between. The CDR3 runs to 10 residues. CDR3 in DNA: TGCAGCGGCGGTCAAGAGACCCAGTACTTC. Protein product: CSGGQETQYF.

The chain is built from TRBV19 and TRBJ1-2, with 7 bases aligning to TRBD1. The CDR3 loop spans 13 amino acids. The germline gives CDR1 LNHDA, CDR2 SQIVND (reference sequence). V gave up 3 bases and J gave up 7 bases; unmatched junction bases: 5. This CDR3 is CASSIRQGSGYTF. For the CDR3, the DNA is TGTGCCAGTAGTATTAGACAGGGCTCTGGCTACACCTTC.

The chain has TRBV5-1 and TRBJ2-7, with 14 bases fitting TRBD2. V dropped 4 bases and J dropped 5; count of bases not matched to a gene: 8. The V gene's germline CDR1 is SGHRS and CDR2 YFSETQ. The CDR3 covers 16 residues. The CDR3 is CASSMATSGRVHEQYF. CDR3 bases: TGCGCCAGCAGCATGGCGACTAGCGGGAGGGTCCACGAGCAGTACTTC.

The chain uses TRBV5-1 and TRBJ1-1; 7 bases agree with TRBD1. The V segment lost 1 base and the J segment 3 bases; nucleotides outside the gene matches: 6. The CDR3 has 15 residues. Germline V lookup: CDR1 SGHRS, CDR2 YFSETQ. Here the CDR3 DNA reads TGCGCCAGCAGCTTGTGGGGAACAGGGGACACTGAAGCTTTCTTT. Residues: CASSLWGTGDTEAFF.

V usage is TRBV6-6 and J usage is TRBJ1-1, with no clear D. Trimming removed 4 bases at V and 1 base at J, with 7 bases between. This CDR3 spans 13 amino acids. Germline V gives CDR1 MNHNY, CDR2 SVGAGI (reference sequence). The chain's CDR3 is CASSSVSNTEAFF. The CDR3 DNA reads TGTGCCAGCAGTTCCGTGTCGAACACTGAAGCTTTCTTT.

CDR3 DNA sequence: TGTGCCAGCAGCGTTAGCGGGATAGGCGATGAGCAGTTCTTC. This encodes CASSVSGIGDEQFF. The V call is TRBV9, the J call TRBJ2-1; 8 nucleotides line up with TRBD2. Germline V lookup: CDR1 SGDLS, CDR2 YYNGEE. V lost 2 bases to trimming and J lost 8 bases; unmatched junction nucleotides: 6. The CDR3 extends over 14 amino acids. The full variable domain, completed using reference TRBV9 and TRBJ2-1, is DSGVTQTPKHLITATGQRVTLRCSPRSGDLSVYWYQQSLDQGLQFLIQYYNGEERAKGNILERFSAQQFPDLHSELNLSSLELGDSALYFCASSVSGIGDEQFFGPGTRLTVL.